This TCR beta chain derives from a study of cytomegalovirus exposure and HLA in healthy donors. The CDR3 runs to 16 residues. The germline V gene has CDR1 KGHSH and CDR2 LQKENI. V was pared by 0 bases and J by 6 bases, with 1 base of the junction left unmatched. Findings and limits, study-wide: 87-base-pair reads could not separate some V segments, including TRBV6-2 and TRBV6-3.

The PCR contained 60 Vbeta and 13 Jbeta primers. TCRdb's copy holds only in-frame clones and misses some; the assay was immunoSEQ multiplex PCR. The profile shows 150,000 to 200,000 clones, 70% to 90% of them singletons. Points on this clone: Its antigen is as yet unknown.

The sequenced material came from PBMCs. This clonotype was obtained from a woman younger than 35 in good health and CMV-seronegative. The chain carries TRBV18 and TRBJ1-6; 11 bases line up with TRBD1. The CDR3 spells CASSPPGQGGNSPLHF. In DNA form, the CDR3 reads TGTGCCAGCTCACCACCGGGACAGGGGGGTAATTCACCCCTCCACTTT.